What follows is one TCR beta chain and its context. This clone's antigen is unknown. Nothing much larger sits one base from this clone, and base qualities are not available. The library was made by the immunoSEQ multiplex PCR assay. For the multiplex PCR, a mixture combining 60 forward primers for TCR Vbeta segments and 13 reverse primers for TCR Jbeta segments was used. The CDR3 region of rearranged TCR beta genes was amplified from genomic DNA by a multiplex PCR assay. The Illumina HiSeq System was used to sequence the amplified TCR beta libraries as 87-base-pair reads. On the authors' methods: Across the 700 or so repertoires, a later analysis counted tens of millions of unique TCR beta chains, about 10 million of which were shared by at least two donors. Raw reads were error-corrected and collapsed into unique sequences by a nearest-neighbor algorithm in which closely related sequences were merged to remove PCR and sequencing errors. V, D and J gene segments were assigned by aligning CDR3 sequences to IMGT reference sequences. Each retained sequence needed at least a six-nucleotide match to both a V gene segment and a J gene segment. A rearrangement counted as productive if the CDR3 had no stop codons and remained in frame with V and J, and every other rearrangement counted as non-productive. Following IMGT convention, CDR3 was defined as the stretch from the second conserved V-encoded cysteine to the conserved J-encoded phenylalanine. In an earlier analysis of roughly 610 of the donors, sequences lacking an unambiguous match to a single V gene segment were excluded. In an earlier analysis of several hundred of the donors, V segments were called functional above 56.7% productive rearrangements and were called segregating when the between-donor standard deviation exceeded 5%. To diagnose cytomegalovirus status from the catalog of TCR beta chain sequences, a statistical classification framework was built. In a later analysis, V and J genes were assigned by comparing TCR nucleotide sequences against IMGT/GENE-DB human TR gene sequences. In a later analysis, CDR3 sequences and most-parsimonious VDJ recombination scenarios were assigned using the TCRdist pipeline. In a later analysis, each TCR beta chain was defined by its CDR3 amino acid sequence together with its V-gene family, and reads lacking a unique V-gene family were excluded. As a way to deal with suspected cross-contamination and a sequencing artifact, a later analysis dropped roughly 620 nucleotide sequences that were highly shared and had low generation probability. A later analysis calculated a clonal expansion index for each public chain from normalized within-repertoire ranks of inferred template counts. A later analysis computed generation probabilities with a VDJ recombination model fitted to out-of-frame rearrangements, and checked the results against IGoR. Hypergeometric tests were used in a later analysis to score TCR-TCR, TCR-HLA and TCR-CMV co-occurrence, with a repertoire-size bias correction applied to the TCR pairs. A later analysis estimated false discovery rates by permuting HLA or CMV assignments 20 times. In a later analysis, co-occurring TCRs were grouped using DBSCAN, and TCRdist sequence similarity was added for clustering within HLA-allele-positive subsets. For co-occurrence clustering, repertoires with fewer than 30,000 or more than 120,000 public chains were excluded, along with roughly 5 repertoires with anomalous nucleotide sharing. TCRdb retrieved this table from immuneACCESS and kept in-frame rearrangements only. Not all clones are present; in checked studies, unresolved V genes account for under half, and no reason is known for the remainder. V, J and clone size were drawn from that table, and D and trimming were deduced from the DNA. Present in this sample are some 170,000 clones, 75% to 85% of which were seen just once. The ten largest account for roughly 4.4% of the sample.

The cohort comprised 670 or so healthy bone marrow donors. All cohort members were sampled while nominally healthy, although unrecorded immune exposures were likely present. The donor was CMV seropositive and was included in the group of almost 300 seropositive cohort members. A peripheral blood sample was provided by each donor, and peripheral blood mononuclear cells were used for TCR beta sequencing. Genomic DNA was extracted from the blood cell samples with the Qiagen DNeasy Blood Extraction Kit. These data are taken from a study of cytomegalovirus exposure and HLA in healthy donors (dated by TCRdb to about 2017). Looking at the study overall: In an earlier analysis of fewer than 750 of the donors, 276 Gb of sequence data and 90 million to 130 million unique TCR beta sequences from about 179 million T cells were reported. Among about 390 genotyped donors of the cohort, an average of about 240,000 unique TCR beta nucleotide sequences were sequenced per donor, 15% to 20% of them non-productive. An earlier analysis of nearly 600 of the donors applied high-throughput TCR beta sequencing to assess whether each TCR beta V gene segment acted as functional or pseudogenic. In the later analysis, no new phenotypic data were used to find candidate immune exposures; instead, reliance was placed on TCR beta sequences and their occurrence across donors. The T cell repertoires of 666 subjects were profiled by immunosequencing and related to cytomegalovirus serostatus. Roughly five DR-DQ haplotypes were handled as single units for association and clustering because linkage in the cohort was strong. Every discovery cohort repertoire had been produced on one sequencing platform. The number of donors typed differed by locus, with about 629-640 for A, B, C, DRB1 and DQB1, 522 for DQA1, 600 to 610 for DPA1, and under 490 for DPB1. HLA typing included class I and class II loci at four-digit resolution. Donor age, sex, ethnicity and CMV serostatus were collected together with the repertoire data. To study patterns of TCR occurrence, a later analysis re-analyzed previously published TCR beta repertoires from several hundred donors and added high-resolution HLA genotyping. Along with the approximately 700-subject first cohort, a separate validation cohort of some 130 different subjects was used. Roughly 300 gigabases of sequencing data and approximately 84 million unique TCR sequences were included in an early release covering 550 to 800 HLA-typed donors. To predict cytomegalovirus infection status, the study brought together high-throughput TCR immunosequencing, statistical association of individual TCRs with disease status, and machine learning. Of the 398 genotyped donors, approximately 83% fell in the genetic ancestry cluster associated with self-reported Caucasian donors. Genome-wide SNP genotypes for about 65% of the 666 donors were used in a later genetic analysis, which treated that subset as a discovery cohort. The study aimed to test whether signatures of past pathogen exposure could be identified by cataloging public T cell receptors. Study-wide conclusions, independent of this receptor: An association between a missense DCLRE1C variant and V-gene and J-gene trimming of TCR beta chains was found in a later genetic analysis and replicated in an independent cohort. Across donors, most TCR sequences were observed very rarely, whereas some public TCRs were present in many individuals. According to a later analysis, TCR association rates differed among HLA loci, with DRB1 alleles showing the most associated TCRs and HLA-C alleles showing the fewest. A total of fewer than 200 TCR beta chains were listed by the study as associated with cytomegalovirus. CMV serostatus was the only immune exposure information available for the cohort. Several of the top co-occurrence clusters appeared to be linked to parvovirus B19, influenza, CMV and Epstein-Barr virus, according to a later analysis. An earlier analysis of approximately 500 of the donors showed that most TCR beta V segments appeared in productive rearrangements either about 87% or about 30% of the time, which broadly matched IMGT annotations. Three of the identified cytomegalovirus-associated TCR beta chains were confirmed in vitro to be specific for cytomegalovirus antigens. The 87-base-pair reads could not distinguish some IMGT-functional V segments, including TRBV6-2 and TRBV6-3, so those segments were excluded. Sequencing depth was assumed to be roughly uniform across donors in the presence/absence analyses, though that assumption may not hold. At a false discovery rate of 0.05, a later analysis linked under 20,000 TCR beta sequences to specific HLA alleles. The cohort was sequenced for TCR beta chains only, and without alpha or paired-chain data the features that could be detected were limited. Because HLA typing was unavailable for some donors at each locus, only the typed subset was used in association tests. Cytomegalovirus status was reported to be diagnosed by the classifier with high specificity and sensitivity in both the original and validation cohorts. Correlated functional status among segregating V segments might reflect linkage disequilibrium, but an unknown experimental factor could not be ruled out. Strong co-occurrence of HLA alleles, especially DR and DQ, made assigning TCR associations to individual alleles difficult. A cluster of highly shared sequence variants was judged likely to represent a technical artifact of the sequencing pipeline. According to the authors, the approach could potentially be generalized to other disease states and immunological phenotypes. A further reported finding was that TCR beta sequences accurately predicted the HLA-A and HLA-B alleles for most subjects in the first cohort. A later analysis found that HLA-associated TCR beta chains were more clonally expanded and had lower generation probabilities than equally common non-associated chains. A later genetic analysis reported fewer N-insertions in productive TCRs among donors in an Asian-associated ancestry cluster than the roughly 620-donor mean. Because counts were too low, roughly 17 rarely observed V segments, including chromosome 9 orphons, were left out of the earlier analysis of about 500 of the donors. A later analysis found that most CMV-associated TCR beta chains appeared HLA-restricted, with HLA associations seemingly driven largely by CMV exposure.

The CDR3 runs 13 amino acids, cysteine and phenylalanine included. Of the read, only the CDR3 DNA is kept; its 39 bases are in frame from base 1. The V and J ends are trimmed by 2 bases and 10 bases, leaving 10 bases between them. CDR1 and CDR2 (SGHRS, YFSETQ) derive from the germline V gene. The chain is assembled from TRBV5-1 and TRBJ1-6; the D gene cannot be resolved reliably. The sequence was collected from a young woman in good health and CMV-seropositive. Sequenced: PBMCs. The DNA sequence is given as TGCGCCAGCAGCTTAGAGGGAGGATCACCCCTCCACTTT. Its coded protein is CASSLEGGSPLHF.